This TCR beta chain was recovered during a study of cytomegalovirus exposure and HLA in healthy donors. The approximately 120-subject validation cohort, separate from the 666-subject first cohort, included the donors. Using immunoSEQ multiplex PCR, the repertoire was profiled, and TCRdb retains in-frame clones only, with some absent. Here the sample spans tens of thousands of clones, roughly 91% being singletons. Study-level findings and limits: The listing of 150 or so TCR beta chains classed them as cytomegalovirus-associated. Under in vitro conditions, a few CMV-associated chains were confirmed as specific for CMV antigens. According to a subsequent analysis, TCR clusters identified in the first cohort showed a tendency to co-occur across the roughly 130 validation repertoires.

The V segment lost 6 bases and the J segment 4 bases; nucleotides outside the gene matches: 4. The CDR3 is 14 amino acids. Germline-derived CDR1 and CDR2 are SGHTA and FQGNSA. As to this clone: What it binds is not known.

The chain employs TRBV7-2 and TRBJ1-4, with TRBD1 matching over 8 bases. Specimen: PBMCs. The sequence was obtained from a woman aged 18-29 years in good health and CMV-seronegative. The DNA for the CDR3 is TGTGCCAGCAGAACGACAGGGGTTAATGAAAAACTGTTTTTT. Its translation: CASRTTGVNEKLFF. Variable domain in full (rest from reference TRBV7-2 and TRBJ1-4): GAGVSQSPSNKVTEKGKDVELRCDPISGHTALYWYRQSLGQGLEFLIYFQGNSAPDKSGLPSDRFSAERTGGSVSTLTIQRTQQEDSAVYLCASRTTGVNEKLFFGSGTQLSVL.